This T cell receptor (beta chain) was profiled in a study of identical twins. Study-level points and caveats: Beta out-of-frame sequences displayed a weaker excess of sharing between twins. Conclusions came from cross-sectional statistical analysis, not from following the same donors.

Concerning this clonotype itself: Antigen: not known.

The length of the CDR3 is 14 residues. Trimming cost V 1 base and J 6 bases; bases outside gene matches: 4. Germline CDR1 reads SGHRS; CDR2 reads YFSETQ. Via MiXCR, TCRdb re-called the 5' RACE reads, giving one row per CDR3 protein. The data contain 1.5 million to 2 million distinct CDR3 sequences, about 32% of them singletons. Specimen: cord blood. This receptor was taken from a newborn girl in good health. The chain recombines TRBV5-1 with TRBJ1-1; 9 bases agree with TRBD1. The CDR3 nucleotides read TGCGCCAGCAGCTTGTGGGACAGGGAGTCTGAAGCTTTCTTT. Protein: CASSLWDRESEAFF.